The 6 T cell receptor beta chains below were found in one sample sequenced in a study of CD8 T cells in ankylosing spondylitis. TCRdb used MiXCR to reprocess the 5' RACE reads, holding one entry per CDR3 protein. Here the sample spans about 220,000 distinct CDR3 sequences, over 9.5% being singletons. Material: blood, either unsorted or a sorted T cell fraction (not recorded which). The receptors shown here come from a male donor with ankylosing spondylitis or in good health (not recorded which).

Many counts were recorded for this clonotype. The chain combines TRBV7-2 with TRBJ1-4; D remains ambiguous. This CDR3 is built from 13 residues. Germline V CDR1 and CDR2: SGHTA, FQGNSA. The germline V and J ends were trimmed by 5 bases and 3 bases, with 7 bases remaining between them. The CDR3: CASSVGANEKLFF. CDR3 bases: TGTGCCAGCAGCGTAGGAGCTAATGAAAAACTGTTTTTT. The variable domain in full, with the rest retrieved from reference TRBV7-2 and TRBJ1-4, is GAGVSQSPSNKVTEKGKDVELRCDPISGHTALYWYRQSLGQGLEFLIYFQGNSAPDKSGLPSDRFSAERTGGSVSTLTIQRTQQEDSAVYLCASSVGANEKLFFGSGTQLSVL.

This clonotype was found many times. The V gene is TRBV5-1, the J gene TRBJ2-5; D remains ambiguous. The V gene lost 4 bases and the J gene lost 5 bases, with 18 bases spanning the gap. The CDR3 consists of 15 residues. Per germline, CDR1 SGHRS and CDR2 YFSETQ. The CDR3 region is CASSPGALLRETQYF. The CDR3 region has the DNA TGCGCCAGCAGCCCTGGTGCTCTTTTGAGGGAGACCCAGTACTTC.

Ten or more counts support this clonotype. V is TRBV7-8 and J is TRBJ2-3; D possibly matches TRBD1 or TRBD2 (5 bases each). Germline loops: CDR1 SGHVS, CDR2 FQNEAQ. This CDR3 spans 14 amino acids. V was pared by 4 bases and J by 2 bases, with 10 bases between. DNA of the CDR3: TGTGCCAGCAGCTCCAGGGAGAACACAGATACGCAGTATTTT. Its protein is CASSSRENTDTQYF.

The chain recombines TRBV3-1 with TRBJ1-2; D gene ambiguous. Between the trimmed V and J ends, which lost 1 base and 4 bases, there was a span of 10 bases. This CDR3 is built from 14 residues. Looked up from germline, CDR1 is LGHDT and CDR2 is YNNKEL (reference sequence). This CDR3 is CASSQGVSGYGYTF. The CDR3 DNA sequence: TGTGCCAGCAGCCAAGGGGTGTCCGGCTATGGCTACACCTTC.

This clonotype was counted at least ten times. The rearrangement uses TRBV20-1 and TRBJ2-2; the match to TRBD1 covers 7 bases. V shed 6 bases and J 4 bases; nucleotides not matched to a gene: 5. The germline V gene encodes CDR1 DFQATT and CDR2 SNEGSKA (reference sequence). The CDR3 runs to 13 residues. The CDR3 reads CSADRVTTGELFF. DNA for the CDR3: TGCAGTGCCGACAGGGTGACCACCGGGGAGCTGTTTTTT.

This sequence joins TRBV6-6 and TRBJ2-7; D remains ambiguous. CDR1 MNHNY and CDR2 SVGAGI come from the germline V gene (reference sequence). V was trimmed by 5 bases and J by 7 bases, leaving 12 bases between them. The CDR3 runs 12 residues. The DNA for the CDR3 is TGTGCCAGCAGTCCGATAGGATGGGAGCAGTACTTC. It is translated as CASSPIGWEQYF.